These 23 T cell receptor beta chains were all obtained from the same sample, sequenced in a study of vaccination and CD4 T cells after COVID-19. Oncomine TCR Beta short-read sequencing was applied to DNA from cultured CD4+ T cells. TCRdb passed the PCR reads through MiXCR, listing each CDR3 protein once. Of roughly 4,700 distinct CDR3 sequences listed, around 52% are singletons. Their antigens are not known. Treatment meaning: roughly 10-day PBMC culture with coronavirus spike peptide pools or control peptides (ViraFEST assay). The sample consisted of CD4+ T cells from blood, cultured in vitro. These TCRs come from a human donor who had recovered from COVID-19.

This CDR3 is CSVRGVGGDYGYTF. In DNA, the CDR3 is TGCAGCGTTAGGGGCGTTGGGGGGGACTATGGCTACACCTTC. The J gene is TRBJ1-2, the V gene TRBV29-1, with D perhaps matching TRBD1 (5 bases). CDR3 size: 14 residues. V was cut by 5 bases and J by 3 bases, with 16 bases left in between. Per the germline V gene, CDR1 is SQVTM and CDR2 is ANQGSEA. Looking up the rest from reference TRBV29-1 and TRBJ1-2 gives the full variable domain: SAVISQKPSRDICQRGTSLTIQCQVDSQVTMMFWYRQQPGQSLTLIATANQGSEATYESGFVIDKFPISRPNLTFSTLTVSNMSPEDSSIYLCSVRGVGGDYGYTFGSGTRLTVV.

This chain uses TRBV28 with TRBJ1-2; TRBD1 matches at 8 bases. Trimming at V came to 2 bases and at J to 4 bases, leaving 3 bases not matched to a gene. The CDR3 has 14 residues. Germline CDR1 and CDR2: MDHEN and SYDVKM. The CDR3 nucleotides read TGTGCCAGCAGTTTAGGGACAGGTGGCTATGGCTACACCTTC. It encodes CASSLGTGGYGYTF.

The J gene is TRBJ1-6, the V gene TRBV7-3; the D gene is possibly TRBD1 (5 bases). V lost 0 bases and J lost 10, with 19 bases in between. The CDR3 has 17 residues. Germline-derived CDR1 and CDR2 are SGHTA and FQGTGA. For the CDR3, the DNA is TGTGCCAGCAGCTTAACTGGTTTTGGGACGGTCGGGTCACCCCTCCACTTT. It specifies CASSLTGFGTVGSPLHF.

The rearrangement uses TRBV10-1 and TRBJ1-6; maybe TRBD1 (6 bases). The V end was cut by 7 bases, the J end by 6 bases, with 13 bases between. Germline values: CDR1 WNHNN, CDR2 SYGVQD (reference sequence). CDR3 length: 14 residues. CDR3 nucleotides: TGCGCCAGCACCGTGACAGGAGGTAATTCACCCCTCCACTTT. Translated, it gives CASTVTGGNSPLHF.

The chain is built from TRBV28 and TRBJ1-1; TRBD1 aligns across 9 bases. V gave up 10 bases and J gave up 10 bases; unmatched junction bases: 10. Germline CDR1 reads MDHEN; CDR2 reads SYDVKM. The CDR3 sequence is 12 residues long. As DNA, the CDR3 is TGTGCCACCACTCGACAGGGGGTGTTAGCTTTCTTT. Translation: CATTRQGVLAFF.

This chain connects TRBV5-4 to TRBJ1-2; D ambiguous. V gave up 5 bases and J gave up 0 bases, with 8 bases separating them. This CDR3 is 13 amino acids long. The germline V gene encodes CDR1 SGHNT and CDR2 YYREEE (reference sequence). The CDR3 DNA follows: TGTGCCAGCAGGGATCCATCTAACTATGGCTACACCTTC. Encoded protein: CASRDPSNYGYTF.

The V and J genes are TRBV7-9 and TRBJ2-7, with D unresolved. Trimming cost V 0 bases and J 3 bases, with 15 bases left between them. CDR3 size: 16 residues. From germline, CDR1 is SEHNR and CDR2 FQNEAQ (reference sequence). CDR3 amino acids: CASSLAYREVVYEQYF. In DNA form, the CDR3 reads TGTGCCAGCAGCTTAGCGTATCGCGAGGTCGTCTACGAGCAGTACTTC.

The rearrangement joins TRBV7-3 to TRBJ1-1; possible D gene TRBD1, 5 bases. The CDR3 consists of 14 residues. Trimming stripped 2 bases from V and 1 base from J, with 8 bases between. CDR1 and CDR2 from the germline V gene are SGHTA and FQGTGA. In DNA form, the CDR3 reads TGTGCCAGCAGCTTACAGGGCCCGAACACTGAAGCTTTCTTT. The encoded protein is CASSLQGPNTEAFF.

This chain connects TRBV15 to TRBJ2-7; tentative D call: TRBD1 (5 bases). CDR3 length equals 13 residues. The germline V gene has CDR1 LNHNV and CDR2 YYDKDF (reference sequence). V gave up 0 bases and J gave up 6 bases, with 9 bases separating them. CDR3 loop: CATSRDPGLEQYF. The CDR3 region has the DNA TGTGCCACCAGCAGAGATCCAGGGCTCGAGCAGTACTTC.

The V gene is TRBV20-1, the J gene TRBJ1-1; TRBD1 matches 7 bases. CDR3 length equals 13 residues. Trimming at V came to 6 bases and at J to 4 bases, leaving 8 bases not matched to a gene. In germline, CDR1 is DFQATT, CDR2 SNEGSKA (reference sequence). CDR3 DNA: TGCAGTGCCACCAGTGCAGGGGGCACTGAAGCTTTCTTT. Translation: CSATSAGGTEAFF.

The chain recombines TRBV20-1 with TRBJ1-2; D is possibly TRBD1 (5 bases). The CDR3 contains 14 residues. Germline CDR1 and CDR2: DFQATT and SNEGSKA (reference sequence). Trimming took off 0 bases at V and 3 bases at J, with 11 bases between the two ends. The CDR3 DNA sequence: TGCAGTGCTAGAGACGACAGAGAAGACTATGGCTACACCTTC. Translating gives CSARDDREDYGYTF.

The CDR3 here is CASSLSGPLNYGYTF. The CDR3 nucleotides read TGTGCCAGCAGTTTATCAGGGCCACTTAACTATGGCTACACCTTC. The chain joins TRBV28 to TRBJ1-2; D perhaps matches TRBD1 (5 bases). Germline V lookup: CDR1 MDHEN, CDR2 SYDVKM. V lost 1 base to trimming and J lost 1 base, with 10 bases between them. The CDR3 covers 15 residues.

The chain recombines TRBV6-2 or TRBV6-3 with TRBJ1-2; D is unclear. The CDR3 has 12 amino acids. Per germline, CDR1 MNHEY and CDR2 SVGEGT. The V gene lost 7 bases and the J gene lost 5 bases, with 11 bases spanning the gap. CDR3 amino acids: CASTRSQYGYTF. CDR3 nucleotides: TGTGCCAGCACTCGATCCCAGTATGGCTACACCTTC.

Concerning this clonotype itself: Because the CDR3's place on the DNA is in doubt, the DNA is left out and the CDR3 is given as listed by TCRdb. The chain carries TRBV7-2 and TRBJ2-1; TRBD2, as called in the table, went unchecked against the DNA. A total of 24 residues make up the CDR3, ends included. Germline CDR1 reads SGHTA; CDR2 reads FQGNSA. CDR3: CASTNQTSMYLCATTWGAYNEQFF.

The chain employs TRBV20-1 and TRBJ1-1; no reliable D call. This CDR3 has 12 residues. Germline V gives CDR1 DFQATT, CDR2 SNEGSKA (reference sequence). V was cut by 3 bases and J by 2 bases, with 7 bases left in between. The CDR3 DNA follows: TGCAGTGCTAGGCCCTCTAACACTGAAGCTTTCTTT. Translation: CSARPSNTEAFF.

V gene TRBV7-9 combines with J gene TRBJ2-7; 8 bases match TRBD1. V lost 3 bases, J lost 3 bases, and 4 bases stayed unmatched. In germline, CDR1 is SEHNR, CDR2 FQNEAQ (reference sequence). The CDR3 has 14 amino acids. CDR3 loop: CASSFRDRYYEQYF. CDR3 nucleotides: TGTGCCAGCAGCTTCCGGGACAGGTACTACGAGCAGTACTTC.

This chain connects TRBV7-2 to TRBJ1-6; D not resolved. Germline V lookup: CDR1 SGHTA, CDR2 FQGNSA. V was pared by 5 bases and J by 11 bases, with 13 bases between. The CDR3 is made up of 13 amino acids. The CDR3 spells CASSPALLTPLHF. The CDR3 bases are TGTGCCAGCAGCCCAGCACTTCTTACACCCCTCCACTTT.

CDR3 region: CATSRTGSSQQGETQYF. CDR3 sequence (DNA): TGTGCCACCAGCAGGACCGGGTCCAGTCAACAGGGCGAGACCCAGTACTTC. The chain uses TRBV15 and TRBJ2-5, with a possible D match to TRBD1 (6 bases). Germline CDR1 and CDR2: LNHNV and YYDKDF (reference sequence). V was trimmed by 3 bases and J by 5 bases, leaving 22 bases between them. The CDR3 is made up of 17 amino acids.

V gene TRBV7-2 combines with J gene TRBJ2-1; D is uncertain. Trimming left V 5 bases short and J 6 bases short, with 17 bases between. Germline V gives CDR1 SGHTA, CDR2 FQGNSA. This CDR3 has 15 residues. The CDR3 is CASSPALTRPNEQFF. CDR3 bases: TGTGCCAGCAGCCCAGCCTTGACCCGCCCCAATGAGCAGTTCTTC.

The CDR3 sequence is CASSSYAGFYEQYF. Here the CDR3 DNA reads TGTGCCAGCAGCTCGTACGCAGGGTTTTACGAGCAGTACTTC. The chain uses TRBV5-4 and TRBJ2-7; D might be TRBD1 (5 bases). The V gene lost 3 bases and the J gene lost 4 bases, with 14 bases spanning the gap. This CDR3 is built from 14 residues. Germline CDR1 reads SGHNT; CDR2 reads YYREEE (reference sequence). Full variable domain (missing parts from reference TRBV5-4 and TRBJ2-7): ETGVTQSPTHLIKTRGQQVTLRCSSQSGHNTVSWYQQALGQGPQFIFQYYREEENGRGNFPPRFSGLQFPNYSSELNVNALELDDSALYLCASSSYAGFYEQYFGPGTRLTVT.

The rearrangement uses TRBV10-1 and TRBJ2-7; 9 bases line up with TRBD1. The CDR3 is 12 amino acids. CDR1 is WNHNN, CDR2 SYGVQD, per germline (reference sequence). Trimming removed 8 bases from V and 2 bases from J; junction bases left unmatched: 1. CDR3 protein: CASGTGPYEQYF. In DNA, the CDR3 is TGCGCCAGCGGGACAGGGCCCTACGAGCAGTACTTC.

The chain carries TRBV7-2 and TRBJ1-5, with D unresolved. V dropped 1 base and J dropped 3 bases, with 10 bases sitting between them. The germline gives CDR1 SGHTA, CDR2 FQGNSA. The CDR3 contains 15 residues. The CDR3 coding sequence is TGTGCCAGCAGCTTAGATGGGGTGATCAATCAGCCCCAGCATTTT. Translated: CASSLDGVINQPQHF.

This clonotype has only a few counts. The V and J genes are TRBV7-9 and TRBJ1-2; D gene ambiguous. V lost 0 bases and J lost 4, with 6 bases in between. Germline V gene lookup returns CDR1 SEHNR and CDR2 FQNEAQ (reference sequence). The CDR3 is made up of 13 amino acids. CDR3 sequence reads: CASSLAGSYGYTF. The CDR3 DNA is TGTGCCAGCAGCTTAGCGGGGAGCTATGGCTACACCTTC.